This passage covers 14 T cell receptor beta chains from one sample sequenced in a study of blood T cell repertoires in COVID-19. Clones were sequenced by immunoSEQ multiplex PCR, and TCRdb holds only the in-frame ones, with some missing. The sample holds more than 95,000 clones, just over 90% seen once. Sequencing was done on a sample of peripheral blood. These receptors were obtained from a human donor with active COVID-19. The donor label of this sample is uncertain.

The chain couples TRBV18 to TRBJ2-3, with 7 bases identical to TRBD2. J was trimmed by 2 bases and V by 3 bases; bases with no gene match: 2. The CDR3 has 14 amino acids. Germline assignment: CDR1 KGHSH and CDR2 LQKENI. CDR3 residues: CASSPGLNTDTQYF. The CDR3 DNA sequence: TGTGCCAGCTCACCGGGACTAAACACAGATACGCAGTATTTT.

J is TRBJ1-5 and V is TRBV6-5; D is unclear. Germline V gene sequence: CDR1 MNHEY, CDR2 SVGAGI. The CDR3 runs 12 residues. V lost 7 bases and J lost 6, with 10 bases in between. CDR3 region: CASNRPFQPQHF. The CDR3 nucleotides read TGTGCCAGCAACAGACCGTTTCAGCCCCAGCATTTT.

CDR3 sequence (DNA): TGTGCCATCAGACAGGTGAACACTGAAGCTTTCTTT. Amino acids: CAIRQVNTEAFF. J is TRBJ1-1 and V is TRBV10-3; possible D gene TRBD1, 5 bases. V gave up 6 bases and J gave up 0 bases, with 5 bases separating them. The CDR3 is 12 residues long. Germline lookup yields CDR1 ENHRY and CDR2 SYGVKD.

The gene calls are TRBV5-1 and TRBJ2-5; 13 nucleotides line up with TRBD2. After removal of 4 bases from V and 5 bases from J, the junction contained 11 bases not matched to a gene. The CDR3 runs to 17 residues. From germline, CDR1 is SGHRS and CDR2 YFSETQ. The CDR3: CASSIWTSGGPGETQYF. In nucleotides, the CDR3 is TGCGCCAGCAGCATTTGGACTAGCGGGGGTCCTGGTGAGACCCAGTACTTC.

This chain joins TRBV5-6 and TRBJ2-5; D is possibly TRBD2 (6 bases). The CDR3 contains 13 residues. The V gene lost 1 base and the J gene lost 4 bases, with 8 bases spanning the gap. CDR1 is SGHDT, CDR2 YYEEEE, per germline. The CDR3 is CASSLYGGETQYF. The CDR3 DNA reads TGTGCCAGCAGCTTGTACGGGGGAGAGACCCAGTACTTC.

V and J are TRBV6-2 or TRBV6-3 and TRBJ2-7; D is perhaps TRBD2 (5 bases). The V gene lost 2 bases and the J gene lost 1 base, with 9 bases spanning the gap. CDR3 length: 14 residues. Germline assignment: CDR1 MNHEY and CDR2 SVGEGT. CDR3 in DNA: TGTGCCAGCAGTTACCCCCCGGGGTCCTACGAGCAGTACTTC. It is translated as CASSYPPGSYEQYF.

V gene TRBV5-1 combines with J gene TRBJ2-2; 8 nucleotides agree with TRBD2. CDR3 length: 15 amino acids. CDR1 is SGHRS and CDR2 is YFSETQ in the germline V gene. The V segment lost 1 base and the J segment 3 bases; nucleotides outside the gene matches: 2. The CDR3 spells CASSLPAGDTGELFF. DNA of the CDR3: TGCGCCAGCAGCTTGCCAGCGGGGGACACCGGGGAGCTGTTTTTT.

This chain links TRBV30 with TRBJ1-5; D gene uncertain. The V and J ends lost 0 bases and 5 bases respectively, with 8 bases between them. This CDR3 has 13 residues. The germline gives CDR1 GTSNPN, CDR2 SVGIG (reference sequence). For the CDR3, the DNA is TGTGCCTGGAGTGTAGCCCCTTATCAGCCCCAGCATTTT. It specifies CAWSVAPYQPQHF. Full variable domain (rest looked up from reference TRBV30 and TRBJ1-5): SQTIHQWPATLVQPVGSPLSLECTVEGTSNPNLYWYRQAAGRGLQLLFYSVGIGQISSEVPQNLSASRPQDRQFILSSKKLLLSDSGFYLCAWSVAPYQPQHFGDGTRLSIL.

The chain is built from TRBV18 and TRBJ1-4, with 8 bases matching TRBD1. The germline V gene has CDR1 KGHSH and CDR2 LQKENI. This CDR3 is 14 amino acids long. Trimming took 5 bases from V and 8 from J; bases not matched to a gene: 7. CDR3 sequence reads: CASSENRGNEKLFF. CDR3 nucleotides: TGTGCCAGCTCAGAGAACAGGGGGAACGAAAAACTGTTTTTT.

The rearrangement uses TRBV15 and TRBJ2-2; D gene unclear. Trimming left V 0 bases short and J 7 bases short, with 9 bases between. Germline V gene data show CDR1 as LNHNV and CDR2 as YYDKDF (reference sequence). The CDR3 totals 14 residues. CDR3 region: CATSRDGGIGELFF. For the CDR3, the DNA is TGTGCCACCAGCAGAGATGGCGGTATCGGGGAGCTGTTTTTT.

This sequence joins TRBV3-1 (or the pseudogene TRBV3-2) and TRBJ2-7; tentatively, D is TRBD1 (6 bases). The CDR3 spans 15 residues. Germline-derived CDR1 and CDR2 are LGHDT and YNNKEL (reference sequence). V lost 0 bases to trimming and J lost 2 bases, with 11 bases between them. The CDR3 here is CASSQEQGKPYEQYF. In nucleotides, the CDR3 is TGTGCCAGCAGCCAAGAACAGGGAAAGCCCTACGAGCAGTACTTC.

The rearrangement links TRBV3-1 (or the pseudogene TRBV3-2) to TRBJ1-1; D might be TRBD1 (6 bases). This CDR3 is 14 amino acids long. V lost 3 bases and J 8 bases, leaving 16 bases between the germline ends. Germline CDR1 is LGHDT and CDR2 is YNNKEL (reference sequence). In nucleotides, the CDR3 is TGTGCCAGCAGCCACCGGGACACCGGTGGGGAAGCTTTCTTT. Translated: CASSHRDTGGEAFF.

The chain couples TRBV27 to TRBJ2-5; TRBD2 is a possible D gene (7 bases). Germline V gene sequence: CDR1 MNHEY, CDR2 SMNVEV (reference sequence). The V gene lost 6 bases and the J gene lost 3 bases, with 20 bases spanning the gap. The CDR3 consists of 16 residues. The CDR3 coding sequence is TGTGCCAGCAGGGTAGGGGGGGCTGTTGGGGAAGAGACCCAGTACTTC. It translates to CASRVGGAVGEETQYF.

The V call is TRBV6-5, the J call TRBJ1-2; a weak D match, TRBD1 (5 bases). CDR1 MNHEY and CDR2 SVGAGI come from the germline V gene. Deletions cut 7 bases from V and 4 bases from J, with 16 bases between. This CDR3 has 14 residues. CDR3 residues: CASTPLPGGYGYTF. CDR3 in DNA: TGTGCCAGCACTCCTCTTCCCGGGGGCTATGGCTACACCTTC.